These T cell receptor beta chains were read from a single sample in a study of neurological immune-mediated disorders. TCRdb called the 5' RACE reads again in MiXCR, with one record for every CDR3 protein. The sample shows tens of thousands of distinct CDR3 sequences, 3.8% of them seen only once. The sequenced sample was PBMCs. The receptors derive from a man in his sixties with multiple sclerosis. Both conserved end residues are part of each CDR3. Each record gives: clone size, J gene, V gene, D gene, CDR3 protein, CDR3 DNA. The D gene is left open where the match is weak. The size field is filled for only some rows; it gives once, few, many or a size class.

>many|TRBJ1-1|TRBV3-1|NA
CASSHGDHTEAFF
TGTGCCAGCAGCCACGGGGACCACACTGAAGCTTTCTTT
>NA|TRBJ2-3|TRBV18|NA
CASSPTRNPPTDTQYF
TGTGCCAGCTCACCAACTCGAAACCCACCCACAGATACGCAGTATTTT
>many|TRBJ2-2|TRBV19|NA
CASSIELAYTGELFF
TGTGCCAGTAGTATCGAGCTAGCGTACACCGGGGAGCTGTTTTTT
>many|TRBJ2-7|TRBV5-5|NA
CASMSGLHSYEQYF
TGTGCCAGCATGTCTGGCCTACACTCCTACGAGCAGTACTTC
>many|TRBJ1-1|TRBV29-1|NA
CSVLQTIEAFF
TGCAGCGTTTTACAGACCATCGAAGCTTTCTTT
>many|TRBJ1-1|TRBV5-1|NA
CASSFERGAEAFF
TGCGCCAGCAGCTTTGAAAGGGGGGCTGAAGCTTTCTTT
>many|TRBJ1-3|TRBV18|TRBD1
CASSPQGTASGNTIYF
TGTGCCAGCTCACCTCAAGGGACAGCGTCTGGAAACACCATATATTTT
>many|TRBJ1-3|TRBV5-1|NA
CASSLEGFSGNTIYF
TGCGCCAGCAGCTTGGAGGGATTCTCCGGAAACACCATATATTTT
>many|TRBJ2-5|TRBV5-5|NA
CASQRGGNRRQETQYF
TGTGCCAGCCAACGTGGAGGGAATAGAAGGCAAGAGACCCAGTACTTC
>many|TRBJ1-2|TRBV5-6|NA
CASSLSNYGYTF
TGTGCCAGCAGCTTGAGTAACTATGGCTACACCTTC
>many|TRBJ2-7|TRBV20-1|TRBD2
CSATLGLAGSYEQYF
TGCAGTGCTACATTGGGACTAGCGGGATCCTACGAGCAGTACTTC
>many|TRBJ1-1|TRBV5-1|NA
CASSSNSVSTEAFF
TGCGCCAGCAGCTCGAATTCGGTTAGCACTGAAGCTTTCTTT
>NA|TRBJ2-1|TRBV5-1|TRBD2
CASSPRLAGEITEQFF
TGCGCCAGCAGCCCCCGTCTAGCGGGAGAAATCACTGAGCAGTTCTTC
>many|TRBJ1-5|TRBV10-3|NA
CAISGGQGQPQHF
TGTGCCATCAGCGGGGGGCAGGGTCAGCCCCAGCATTTT
>many|TRBJ2-7|TRBV10-3|NA
CAISGGATGNEQYF
TGTGCCATCAGTGGGGGGGCCACAGGGAACGAGCAGTACTTC
>few|TRBJ2-1|TRBV20-1|TRBD2
CSALTPGSSGSYNEQFF
TGCAGTGCCCTTACCCCTGGGAGTAGCGGGTCCTACAATGAGCAGTTCTTC
>many|TRBJ2-1|TRBV5-5|TRBD2
CASSLLGGNNEQFF
TGTGCCAGCAGCTTGTTGGGGGGGAATAATGAGCAGTTCTTC
>NA|TRBJ2-1|TRBV19|NA
CASSILRTVLYNEQFF
TGTGCCAGTAGTATCCTCCGGACAGTACTTTACAATGAGCAGTTCTTC
>many|TRBJ1-6|TRBV5-6|TRBD1
CASSLGQGISPLHF
TGTGCCAGCAGCTTGGGACAGGGTATTTCACCCCTCCACTTT
>many|TRBJ1-2|TRBV20-1|NA
CSARDSGLRIYGYTF
TGCAGTGCTAGAGATAGTGGTCTACGAATCTATGGCTACACCTTC
>many|TRBJ2-7|TRBV7-2|NA
CASSLTPGASYEQYF
TGTGCCAGCAGCTTAACGCCAGGGGCCTCCTACGAGCAGTACTTC
>many|TRBJ2-1|TRBV7-9|TRBD2
CASTLAGENNEQFF
TGTGCCAGCACCCTAGCGGGAGAGAACAATGAGCAGTTCTTC
>many|TRBJ1-5|TRBV7-8|TRBD1
CASSPRTGSRGQPQHF
TGTGCCAGCAGCCCCAGGACAGGGAGTAGGGGTCAGCCCCAGCATTTT
>few|TRBJ1-1|TRBV10-3|NA
CAISESRPGFGTEAFF
TGTGCCATCAGTGAGTCGCGGCCGGGGTTCGGCACTGAAGCTTTCTTT
>many|TRBJ2-6|TRBV5-1|NA
CASSSGFRAGANVLTF
TGCGCCAGCAGCTCCGGGTTTAGGGCTGGGGCCAACGTCCTGACTTTC
>many|TRBJ1-5|TRBV5-1|NA
CASSLAPTSNQPQHF
TGCGCCAGCAGCTTGGCACCGACTAGCAATCAGCCCCAGCATTTT
>many|TRBJ2-6|TRBV7-8|NA
CASTRGGGSSGANVLTF
TGTGCCAGCACCCGGGGTGGCGGATCCTCTGGGGCCAACGTCCTGACTTTC
>many|TRBJ2-1|TRBV2|NA
CASSVIPEQFF
TGTGCCAGCAGTGTTATACCTGAGCAGTTCTTC
>many|TRBJ2-5|TRBV28|TRBD2
CASSLLAGGQETQYF
TGTGCCAGCAGCCTGCTAGCGGGGGGACAAGAGACCCAGTACTTC
>many|TRBJ1-5|TRBV16|TRBD1
CASTDRGETNQPQHF
TGTGCCAGCACGGACAGGGGTGAAACCAATCAGCCCCAGCATTTT
>few|TRBJ2-7|TRBV6-2/TRBV6-3|NA
CASTIVIGGYEQYF
TGTGCCAGCACCATCGTCATTGGGGGCTACGAGCAGTACTTC
>NA|TRBJ1-5|TRBV19|NA
CASSIRAADQPQHF
TGTGCCAGTAGTATAAGGGCAGCTGATCAGCCCCAGCATTTT
>many|TRBJ2-3|TRBV6-5|TRBD2
CASSYPPPLAGGTDTQYF
TGTGCCAGCAGTTACCCGCCCCCCCTAGCGGGGGGCACAGATACGCAGTATTTT
>many|TRBJ1-4|TRBV5-1|NA
CASSLGWTHEKLFF
TGCGCCAGCAGCTTGGGATGGACCCATGAAAAACTGTTTTTT
>many|TRBJ2-7|TRBV5-6|NA
CASSFGANEQYF
TGTGCCAGCAGCTTTGGGGCAAACGAGCAGTACTTC
>many|TRBJ2-1|TRBV5-6|NA
CASSSRDSNSYNEQFF
TGTGCCAGCAGCTCCCGGGACTCAAACTCCTACAATGAGCAGTTCTTC
>many|TRBJ2-7|TRBV20-1|TRBD2
CSASPGRAPEQYF
TGCAGTGCTAGTCCGGGGAGGGCGCCTGAGCAGTACTTC
>many|TRBJ2-2|TRBV5-1|TRBD1
CANSAGTGIGELFF
TGCGCCAACAGCGCAGGGACAGGGATCGGGGAGCTGTTTTTT
>many|TRBJ2-2|TRBV6-6|TRBD1
CASSYPGVGQGNNTGELFF
TGTGCCAGCAGTTACCCGGGGGTGGGACAGGGGAATAACACCGGGGAGCTGTTTTTT
>many|TRBJ2-5|TRBV5-1|NA
CASSLDGGKGNF
TGCGCCAGCAGCTTGGATGGGGGGAAAGGGAACTTC
>many|TRBJ2-3|TRBV3-1|TRBD2
CASSPRVLAGGTDTQYF
TGTGCCAGCAGCCCCAGGGTCCTAGCGGGGGGCACAGATACGCAGTATTTT
>many|TRBJ2-3|TRBV29-1|NA
CSIRAGDTQYF
TGCAGCATACGGGCAGGAGATACGCAGTATTTT
>many|TRBJ2-5|TRBV20-1|TRBD2
CSASPTSGSRRETQYF
TGCAGTGCTAGTCCTACTAGCGGGAGTCGACGAGAGACCCAGTACTTC
>many|TRBJ2-3|TRBV24-1|TRBD2
CATSDLPGLAGEDTDTQYF
TGTGCCACCAGTGACCTGCCGGGACTAGCGGGAGAGGACACAGATACGCAGTATTTT
>many|TRBJ2-7|TRBV6-1|TRBD2
CASKGAGGRGEQYF
TGTGCCAGCAAAGGAGCGGGGGGCCGGGGCGAGCAGTACTTC
>NA|TRBJ1-6|TRBV6-6|NA
CASLSGGNSPLHF
TGTGCCAGCTTAAGCGGTGGGAATTCACCCCTCCACTTT
>many|TRBJ2-2|TRBV15|NA
CATSRDGRVTGELFF
TGTGCCACCAGCAGAGACGGTCGGGTCACCGGGGAGCTGTTTTTT
>many|TRBJ2-4|TRBV7-6|TRBD2
CASSAGSGGAEFAKNIQYF
TGTGCCAGCAGCGCGGGCAGCGGGGGGGCCGAGTTCGCCAAAAACATTCAGTACTTC